This T cell receptor (beta chain) came from a study of shared clonotypes between healthy human individuals. Source study methods: ImmunoSEQ only sent back junction sequences with no quality scores, so filtering was done differently. The assay was immunoSEQ multiplex PCR, and TCRdb's table has in-frame clones only and misses some. D and trimming were read from the DNA, whereas the V and J calls and clone size are those reported in that table. The sample has millions of clones; 85% to 95% are singletons. The germline CDR1 and CDR2 sequences are SGHNT and YENEEA. The CDR3 covers 13 residues. V lost 4 bases and J 6 bases, leaving 13 bases between the germline ends.

The V call is TRBV11-3, the J call TRBJ2-7; D unclear. Specimen: naive CD4+ T cells sorted from blood. The subset: CD45RA+ positively selected. This sequence was found in a man aged 18 to 29 in good health. CDR3 bases: TGTGCCAGCAGCTACCAAGAAAACTCCGAGCAGTACTTC. It translates to CASSYQENSEQYF.